The TCR beta chain under discussion was sequenced for a study of Tregs in tolerant kidney transplant recipients (dated by TCRdb to the late 2010s). Study-wide context: TCRbeta sequencing was used in the study to identify donor-specific regulatory T cells before combined kidney and bone marrow transplantation, and the identified cells were then tracked after transplant. TCRbeta repertoire sequencing was used in a few healthy controls to compare several ways of expanding Tregs specific for an allogeneic donor. General conclusions and limits of the study: Biological reproducibility was not examined directly, but technical replication error appeared to be minimal. The study was constrained by small patient numbers, and validation of the findings is required in larger populations and under other immunosuppression protocols. The most biologically relevant and donor-specific TCRbeta repertoire appeared to be identified by expanding Tregs with activated donor B cells.

Sequences MNHEY (CDR1) and SVGAGI (CDR2) are obtained from the germline V gene. Trimming takes 5 bases from V and 2 bases from J, and the germline ends sit 9 bases apart. There are 13 amino acids in the CDR3, from cysteine to phenylalanine inclusive. Kept here is only the CDR3 DNA, which spans 39 bases and is read in frame from base 1. Thawed PBMCs were FACS-sorted into unstimulated Tregs (CD4+CD25+CD127-), CD4+ non-Tregs (CD4+CD25-), CD4 cells and CD8 cells. Prior to Treg sorting, thawed PBMCs were rested overnight at 37 degrees C with approximately 180 IU/ml IL-2. Healthy control blood was obtained either as purchased buffy coats or from healthy volunteers. Healthy control blood was processed by Ficoll density gradient to PBMCs and cryopreserved; patient PBMCs were collected before and after transplant. For TCRbeta CDR3 sequencing, genomic DNA from the sorted cells was extracted using the QIAGEN DNeasy Blood and Tissue Kit. High-throughput TCRbeta CDR3 sequencing was carried out commercially through immunoSEQ, with PCR amplification with bias correction and internal controls included. On the authors' methods: A unique productive TCRbeta sequence was defined by the CDR3 nucleotide sequence when primers matched, and otherwise by the CDR3 amino acid sequence together with the Vbeta and Jbeta genes. Sorting error was corrected by removing sequences shared between sorted populations at a frequency ratio of 2:1 or less, and the remaining shared sequences were assigned to the higher population. A sequence was defined as donor-reactive if the sequence was expanded at least 5-fold in CFSE-low cells compared with unstimulated cells and had a frequency of at least 0.01% in CFSE-low cells. Repertoire divergence was quantified by Jensen-Shannon divergence calculated from the top 100 TCRbeta sequences ranked by frequency. When a sample had multiple sequencing runs, each run was corrected for sorting error separately and the runs were then pooled. TCRdb holds this immuneACCESS table with in-frame rearrangements only. Some clones are missing; in checked studies, unresolved V genes explain under half, and the rest has no known cause. The DNA gave D and trimming, while V, J and clone size come from that table. This sample holds about 18,000 clones; roughly four fifths were observed only once. Of the sample, 2.5% falls within the top ten clones.

Turning to this clone: What this receptor recognizes is not known. Base qualities were left out, and no much larger clone turns up one base away.

The receptor comes from a human donor in good health. The specimen sequenced was Tregs from blood. The rearrangement joined TRBV6-5 to TRBJ1-2, with a weak D call of TRBD1 (6 bases match). The DNA sequence is TGTGCCAGCAGTGAAGGGACAAACTATGGCTACACCTTC. It is translated as CASSEGTNYGYTF.